This TCR beta chain was profiled in a study of T-cell memory formation after mild COVID-19. This clonotype was seen a few times. What it binds is not known. General observations from the study: Day 37-peaking second-wave clones had unconfirmed SARS-CoV-2 specificity. Mainly in CM and EM were contracting CD4+ clones; CD8+ were in EMRA.

V shed 4 bases and J shed 4 bases, with 8 bases lying between them. Germline V lookup: CDR1 LNHNV, CDR2 YYDKDF (reference sequence). This CDR3 is built from 12 residues. UMIs and sample barcodes were carried by the TCR alpha and TCR beta cDNA libraries that 5'RACE produced using constant-segment primers. MiXCR was run by TCRdb on the 5' RACE reads, yielding one entry per CDR3 protein. Found here are approximately 400,000 distinct CDR3 sequences, approximately 18% of them singletons; the top ten hold 20% to 25%. The TCR was taken from a man aged 18 to 29 who had mild COVID-19 (a few samples of this study predate the infection). Cell type and time point are not known. The chain has TRBV15 and TRBJ2-7; D call uncertain. The sample was PBMCs or a T cell subset sorted from them (not recorded which). CDR3 residues: CATSIGPYEQYF. CDR3 coding DNA: TGTGCCACCAGCATCGGGCCATACGAGCAGTACTTC.